The source of this T cell receptor beta chain is a study of blood T cell repertoires in COVID-19. Membership in each cohort depended on participant-reported clinical history. From germline, CDR1 is SGHVS and CDR2 FQNEAQ. J lost 3 bases, V lost 5 bases, and 7 bases had no gene match. The CDR3 runs 14 residues. Profiled with immunoSEQ multiplex PCR; TCRdb holds only in-frame clones, not every one. The repertoire holds approximately 350,000 clones, around 89% seen once, with around 1% in the top ten. The sample taken for sequencing was PBMCs or T cells enriched from blood (not recorded which). The TCR originated in a man younger than 35 who had recovered from COVID-19. V gene TRBV7-8 combines with J gene TRBJ2-7; 7 bases match TRBD2. The DNA for the CDR3 is TGTGCCAGCAGCCGAGGCGGGGGAAACTACGAGCAGTACTTC. Its translation is CASSRGGGNYEQYF.